The clone carrying this TCR beta chain was observed many times. Its antigen is currently unknown. This record belongs to a study of molecular identifiers for immune sequencing clone quantification. The study, taken as a whole, reports: Because of identical TCR molecules sharing a barcode, sizes of highly expanded clones could be underestimated.

Previously described methods and listed TCR primers were used for bulk TCR libraries. MiXCR, applied by TCRdb to the PCR reads, yields one record per CDR3 protein. This sample has just over 95,000 distinct CDR3 sequences, with approximately 24% found just once. Libraries for naive CD8 T cells, which were made from about 19,000 to 1,100,000 sorted cells, drew on 10%, 30% or 50% of the RNA. As CD8+CD4-CCR7+CD45RA+ cells, naive CD8 T cells were sorted. The CDR3 covers 13 residues. V dropped 3 bases and J dropped 6; count of bases not matched to a gene: 5. From germline, CDR1 is LGHNA and CDR2 YSLEER. The receptor comes from a human donor in good health. Some libraries in this study had Jurkat cell RNA spiked in. The specimen sequenced was naive CD8+ T cells from blood, with Jurkat cell RNA spiked in. Documented subset: FACS-sorted CD8+CD4-CCR7+CD45RA+ naive T cells. V is TRBV4-3 and J is TRBJ2-7, with 7 bases lining up with TRBD1. The CDR3 loop is CASSQITGVEQYF. The CDR3 nucleotides are TGCGCCAGCAGCCAGATAACAGGGGTCGAGCAGTACTTC.